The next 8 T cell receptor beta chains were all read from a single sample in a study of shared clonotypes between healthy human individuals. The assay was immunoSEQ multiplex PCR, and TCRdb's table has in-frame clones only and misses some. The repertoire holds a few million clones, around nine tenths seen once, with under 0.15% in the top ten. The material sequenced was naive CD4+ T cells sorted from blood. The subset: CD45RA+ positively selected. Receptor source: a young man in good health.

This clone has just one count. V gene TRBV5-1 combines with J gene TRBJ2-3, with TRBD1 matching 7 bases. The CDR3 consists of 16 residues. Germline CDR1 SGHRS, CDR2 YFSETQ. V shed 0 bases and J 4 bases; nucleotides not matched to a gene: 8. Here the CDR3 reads CASSLAGGRFPDTQYF. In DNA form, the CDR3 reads TGCGCCAGCAGCTTGGCAGGGGGACGGTTCCCAGATACGCAGTATTTT.

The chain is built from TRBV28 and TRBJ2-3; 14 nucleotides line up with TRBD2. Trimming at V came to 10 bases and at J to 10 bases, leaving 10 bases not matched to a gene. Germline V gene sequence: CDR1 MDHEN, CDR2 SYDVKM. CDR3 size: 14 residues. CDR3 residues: CAIRLAGGPQAQYF. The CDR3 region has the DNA TGTGCCATCCGACTAGCGGGGGGGCCTCAGGCGCAGTATTTT.

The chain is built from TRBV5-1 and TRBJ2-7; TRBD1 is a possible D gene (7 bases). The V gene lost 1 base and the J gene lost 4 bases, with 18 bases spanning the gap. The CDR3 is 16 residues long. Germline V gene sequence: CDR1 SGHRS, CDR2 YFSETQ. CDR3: CASSLTPAQGRYEQYF. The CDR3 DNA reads TGCGCCAGCAGCTTGACCCCGGCACAGGGGAGGTACGAGCAGTACTTC.

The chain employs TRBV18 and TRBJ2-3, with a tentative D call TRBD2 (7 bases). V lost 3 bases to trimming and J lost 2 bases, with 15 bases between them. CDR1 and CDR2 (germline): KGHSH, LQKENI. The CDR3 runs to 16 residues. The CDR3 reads CASSPRAAGHTDTQYF. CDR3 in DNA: TGTGCCAGCTCACCTCGGGCAGCGGGACACACAGATACGCAGTATTTT.

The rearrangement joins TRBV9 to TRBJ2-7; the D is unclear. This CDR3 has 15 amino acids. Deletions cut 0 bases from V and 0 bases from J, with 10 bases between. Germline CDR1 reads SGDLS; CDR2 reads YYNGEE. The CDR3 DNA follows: TGTGCCAGCAGCGTAGTGGACGGATTCTCCTACGAGCAGTACTTC. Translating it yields CASSVVDGFSYEQYF.

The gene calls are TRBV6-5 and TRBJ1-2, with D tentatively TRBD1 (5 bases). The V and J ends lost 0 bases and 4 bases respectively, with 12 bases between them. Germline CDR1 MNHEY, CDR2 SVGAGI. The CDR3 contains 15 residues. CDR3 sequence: CASSYSGREAYGYTF. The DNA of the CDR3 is TGTGCCAGCAGTTACTCTGGCAGGGAAGCCTATGGCTACACCTTC.

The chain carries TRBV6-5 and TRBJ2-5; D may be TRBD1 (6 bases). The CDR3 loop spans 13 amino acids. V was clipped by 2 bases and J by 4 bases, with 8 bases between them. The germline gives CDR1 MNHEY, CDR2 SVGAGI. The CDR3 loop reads CASSYVGAETQYF. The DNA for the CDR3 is TGTGCCAGCAGTTACGTGGGGGCAGAGACCCAGTACTTC.

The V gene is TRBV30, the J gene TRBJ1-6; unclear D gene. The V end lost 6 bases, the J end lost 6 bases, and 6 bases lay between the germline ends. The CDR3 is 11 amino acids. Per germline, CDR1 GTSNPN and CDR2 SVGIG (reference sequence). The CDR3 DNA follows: TGTGCCTGCAGCCGTAATTCACCCCTCCACTTT. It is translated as CACSRNSPLHF.